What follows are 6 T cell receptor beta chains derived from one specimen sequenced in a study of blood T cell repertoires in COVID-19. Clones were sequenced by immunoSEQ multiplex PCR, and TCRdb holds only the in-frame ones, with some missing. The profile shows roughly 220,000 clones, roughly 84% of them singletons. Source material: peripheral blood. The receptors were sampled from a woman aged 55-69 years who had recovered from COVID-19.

The CDR3 DNA reads as TGTGCCCCCGGGGTGGGATCGGAGACCCAGTACTTC. Its protein is CAPGVGSETQYF. This chain connects TRBV24-1 to TRBJ2-5, with D possibly TRBD2 on 5 matching bases. This CDR3 comprises 12 residues. Deletions cut 12 bases from V and 5 bases from J, with 15 bases between. The germline gives CDR1 KGHDR, CDR2 SFDVKD.

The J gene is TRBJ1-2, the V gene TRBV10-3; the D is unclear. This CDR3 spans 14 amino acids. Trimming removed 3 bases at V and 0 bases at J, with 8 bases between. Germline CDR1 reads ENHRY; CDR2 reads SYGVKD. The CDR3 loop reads CAISEQIANYGYTF. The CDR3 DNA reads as TGTGCCATCAGTGAACAGATAGCTAACTATGGCTACACCTTC.

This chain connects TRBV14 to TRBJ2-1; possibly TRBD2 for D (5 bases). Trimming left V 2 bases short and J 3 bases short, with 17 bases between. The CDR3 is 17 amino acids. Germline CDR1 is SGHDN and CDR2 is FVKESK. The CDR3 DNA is TGTGCCAGCAGCCAAAATTACCGGACGGGGTTCTACAATGAGCAGTTCTTC. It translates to CASSQNYRTGFYNEQFF.

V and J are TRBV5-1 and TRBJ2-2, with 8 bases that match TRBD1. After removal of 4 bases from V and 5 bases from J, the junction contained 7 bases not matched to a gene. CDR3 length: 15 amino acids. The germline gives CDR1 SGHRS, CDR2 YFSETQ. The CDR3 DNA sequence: TGCGCCAGCAGCAGCCCAGGGGGCCGGACCGGGGAGCTGTTTTTT. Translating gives CASSSPGGRTGELFF.

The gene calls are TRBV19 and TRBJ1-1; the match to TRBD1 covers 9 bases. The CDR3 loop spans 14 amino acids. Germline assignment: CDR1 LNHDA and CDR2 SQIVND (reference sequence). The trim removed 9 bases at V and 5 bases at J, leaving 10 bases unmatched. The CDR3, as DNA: TGTGCCAGCCGTTGGGGACAGGGCGATACTGAAGCTTTCTTT. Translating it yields CASRWGQGDTEAFF.

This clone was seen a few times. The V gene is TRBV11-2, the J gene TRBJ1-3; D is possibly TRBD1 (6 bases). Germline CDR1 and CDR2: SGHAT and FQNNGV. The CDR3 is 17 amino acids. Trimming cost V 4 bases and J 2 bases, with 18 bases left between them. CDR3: CASSSRQAMDPGNTIYF. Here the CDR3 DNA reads TGTGCCAGCAGCTCGAGACAGGCGATGGACCCTGGAAACACCATATATTTT.